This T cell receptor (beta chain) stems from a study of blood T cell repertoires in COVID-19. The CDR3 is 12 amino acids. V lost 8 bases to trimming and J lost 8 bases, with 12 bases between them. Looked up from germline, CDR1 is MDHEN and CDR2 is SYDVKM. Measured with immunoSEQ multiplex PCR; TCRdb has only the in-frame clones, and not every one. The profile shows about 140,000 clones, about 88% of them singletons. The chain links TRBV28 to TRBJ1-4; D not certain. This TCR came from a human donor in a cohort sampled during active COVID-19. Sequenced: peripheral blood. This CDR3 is CASARRREKLFF. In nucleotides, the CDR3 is TGTGCCAGCGCTCGTAGGAGGGAAAAACTGTTTTTT.